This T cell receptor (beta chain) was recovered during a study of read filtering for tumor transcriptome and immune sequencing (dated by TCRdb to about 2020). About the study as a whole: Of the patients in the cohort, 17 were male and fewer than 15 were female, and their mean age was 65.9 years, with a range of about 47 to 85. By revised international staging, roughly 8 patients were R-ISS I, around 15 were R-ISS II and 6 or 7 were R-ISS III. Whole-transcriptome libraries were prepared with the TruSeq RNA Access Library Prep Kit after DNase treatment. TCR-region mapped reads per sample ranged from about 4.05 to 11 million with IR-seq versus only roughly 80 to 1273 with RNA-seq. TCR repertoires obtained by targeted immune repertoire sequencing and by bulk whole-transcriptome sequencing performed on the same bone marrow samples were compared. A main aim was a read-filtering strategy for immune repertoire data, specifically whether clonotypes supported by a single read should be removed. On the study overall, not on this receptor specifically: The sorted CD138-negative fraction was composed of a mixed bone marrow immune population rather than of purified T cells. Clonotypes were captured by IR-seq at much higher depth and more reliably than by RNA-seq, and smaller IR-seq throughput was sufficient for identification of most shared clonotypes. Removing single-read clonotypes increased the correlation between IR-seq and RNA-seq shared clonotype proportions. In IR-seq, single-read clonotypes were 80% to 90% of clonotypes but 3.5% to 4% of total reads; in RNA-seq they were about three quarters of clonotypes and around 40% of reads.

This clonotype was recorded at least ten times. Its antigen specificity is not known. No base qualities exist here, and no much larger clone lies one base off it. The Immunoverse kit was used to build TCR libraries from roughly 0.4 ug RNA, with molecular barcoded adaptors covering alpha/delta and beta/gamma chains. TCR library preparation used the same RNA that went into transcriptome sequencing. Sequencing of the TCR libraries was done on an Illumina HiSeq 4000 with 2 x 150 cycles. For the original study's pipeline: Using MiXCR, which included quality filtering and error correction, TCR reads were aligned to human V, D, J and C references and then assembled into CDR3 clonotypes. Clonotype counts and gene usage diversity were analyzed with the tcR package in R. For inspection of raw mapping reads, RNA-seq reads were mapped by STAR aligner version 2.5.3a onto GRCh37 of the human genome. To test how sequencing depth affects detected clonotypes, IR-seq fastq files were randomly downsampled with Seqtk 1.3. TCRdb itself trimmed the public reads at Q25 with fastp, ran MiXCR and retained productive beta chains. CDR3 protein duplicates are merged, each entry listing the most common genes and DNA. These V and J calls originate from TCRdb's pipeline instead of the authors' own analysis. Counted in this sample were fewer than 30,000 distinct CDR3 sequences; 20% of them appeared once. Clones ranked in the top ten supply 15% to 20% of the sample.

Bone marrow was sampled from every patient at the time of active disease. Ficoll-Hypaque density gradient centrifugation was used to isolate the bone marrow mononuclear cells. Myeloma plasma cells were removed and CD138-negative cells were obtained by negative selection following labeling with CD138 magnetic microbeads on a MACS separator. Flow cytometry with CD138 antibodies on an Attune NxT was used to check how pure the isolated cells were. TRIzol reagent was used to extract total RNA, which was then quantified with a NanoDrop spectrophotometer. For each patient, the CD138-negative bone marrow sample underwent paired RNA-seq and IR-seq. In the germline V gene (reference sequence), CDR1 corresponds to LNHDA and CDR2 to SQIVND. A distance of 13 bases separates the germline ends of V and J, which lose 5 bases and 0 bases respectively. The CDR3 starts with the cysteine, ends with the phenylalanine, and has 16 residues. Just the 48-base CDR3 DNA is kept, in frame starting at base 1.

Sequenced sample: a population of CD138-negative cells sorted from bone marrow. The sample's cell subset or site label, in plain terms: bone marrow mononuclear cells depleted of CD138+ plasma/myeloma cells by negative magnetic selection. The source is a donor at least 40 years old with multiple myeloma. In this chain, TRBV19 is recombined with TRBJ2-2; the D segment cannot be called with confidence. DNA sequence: TGTGCCAGTAGTTCAATAACTCGAACGAACACCGGGGAGCTGTTTTTT. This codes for CASSSITRTNTGELFF.